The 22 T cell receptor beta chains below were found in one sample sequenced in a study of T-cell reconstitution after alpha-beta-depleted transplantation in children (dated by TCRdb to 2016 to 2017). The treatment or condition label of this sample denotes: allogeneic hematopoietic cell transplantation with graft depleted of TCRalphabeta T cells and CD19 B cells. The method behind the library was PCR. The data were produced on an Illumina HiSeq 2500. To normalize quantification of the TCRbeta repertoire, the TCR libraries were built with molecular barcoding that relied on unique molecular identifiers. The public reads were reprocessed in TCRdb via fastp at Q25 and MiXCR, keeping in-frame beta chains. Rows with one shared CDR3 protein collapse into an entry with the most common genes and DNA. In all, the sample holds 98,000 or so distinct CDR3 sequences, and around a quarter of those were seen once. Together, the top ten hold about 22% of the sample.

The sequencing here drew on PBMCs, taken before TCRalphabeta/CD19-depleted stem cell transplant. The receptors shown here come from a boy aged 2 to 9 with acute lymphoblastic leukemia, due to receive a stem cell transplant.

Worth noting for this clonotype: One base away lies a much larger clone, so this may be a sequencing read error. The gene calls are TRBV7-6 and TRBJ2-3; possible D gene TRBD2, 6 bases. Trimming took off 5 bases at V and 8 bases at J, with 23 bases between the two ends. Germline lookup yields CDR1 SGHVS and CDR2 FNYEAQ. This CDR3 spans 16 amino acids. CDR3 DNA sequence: TGTGCCAGCAGCCGGCGGGTTAGCGGAGTTTCAGGTACGCAGTATTTT. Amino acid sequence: CASSRRVSGVSGTQYF.

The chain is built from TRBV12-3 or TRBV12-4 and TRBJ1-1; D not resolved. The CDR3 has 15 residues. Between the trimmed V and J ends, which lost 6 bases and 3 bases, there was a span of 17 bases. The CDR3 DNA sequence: TGTGCCAGCAGCCACCTCACGGCGAGCCACACTGAAGCTTTCTTT. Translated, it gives CASSHLTASHTEAFF.

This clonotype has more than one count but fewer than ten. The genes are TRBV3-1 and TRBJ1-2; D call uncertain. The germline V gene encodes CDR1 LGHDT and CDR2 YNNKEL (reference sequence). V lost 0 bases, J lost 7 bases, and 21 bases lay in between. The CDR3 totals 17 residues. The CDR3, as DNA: TGTGCCAGCAGCCAAGAATATAGGGTGAGGGCAAAGCGTGGCTACACCTTC. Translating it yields CASSQEYRVRAKRGYTF.

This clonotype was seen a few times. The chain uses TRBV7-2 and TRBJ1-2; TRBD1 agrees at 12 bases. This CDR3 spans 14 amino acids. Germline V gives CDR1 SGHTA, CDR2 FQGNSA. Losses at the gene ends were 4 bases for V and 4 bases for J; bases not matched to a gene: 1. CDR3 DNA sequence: TGTGCCAGCAGCTGGGACAGGGGGCCCTATGGCTACACCTTC. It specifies CASSWDRGPYGYTF.

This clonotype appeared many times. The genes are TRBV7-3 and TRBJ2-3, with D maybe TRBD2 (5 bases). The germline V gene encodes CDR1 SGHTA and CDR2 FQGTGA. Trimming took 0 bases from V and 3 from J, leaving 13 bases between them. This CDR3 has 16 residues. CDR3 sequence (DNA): TGTGCCAGCAGCTTAACGTTGGGCGGGTCAACAGATACGCAGTATTTT. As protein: CASSLTLGGSTDTQYF.

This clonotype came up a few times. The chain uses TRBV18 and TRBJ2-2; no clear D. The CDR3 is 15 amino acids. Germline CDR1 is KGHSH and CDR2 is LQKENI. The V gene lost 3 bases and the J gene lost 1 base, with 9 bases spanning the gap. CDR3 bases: TGTGCCAGCTCACCTCGTGAACAGAACACCGGGGAGCTGTTTTTT. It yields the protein CASSPREQNTGELFF.

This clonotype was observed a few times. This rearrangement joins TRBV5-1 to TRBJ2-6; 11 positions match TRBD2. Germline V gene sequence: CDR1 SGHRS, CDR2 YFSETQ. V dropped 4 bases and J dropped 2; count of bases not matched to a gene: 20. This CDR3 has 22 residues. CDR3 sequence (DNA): TGCGCCAGCAGCGGAGGGACAGGGCGAACTAGCGGGAGCTACGCTGGGGCCAACGTCCTGACTTTC. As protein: CASSGGTGRTSGSYAGANVLTF.

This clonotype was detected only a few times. The CDR3 here is CATKSGTGEQYF. The DNA of the CDR3 is TGCGCCACCAAGAGCGGGACGGGCGAGCAGTACTTC. The chain couples TRBV10-2 to TRBJ2-7; 7 bases agree with TRBD2. Germline loops: CDR1 WSHSY, CDR2 SAAADI. The length of the CDR3 is 12 residues. V was pared by 10 bases and J by 6 bases, with 9 bases of the junction left unmatched.

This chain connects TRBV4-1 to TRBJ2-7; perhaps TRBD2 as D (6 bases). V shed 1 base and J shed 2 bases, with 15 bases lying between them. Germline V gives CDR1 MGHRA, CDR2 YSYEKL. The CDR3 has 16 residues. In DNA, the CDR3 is TGCGCCAGCAGCCAAGTCTTTGGCGGAGGGACCTACGAGCAGTACTTC. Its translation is CASSQVFGGGTYEQYF.

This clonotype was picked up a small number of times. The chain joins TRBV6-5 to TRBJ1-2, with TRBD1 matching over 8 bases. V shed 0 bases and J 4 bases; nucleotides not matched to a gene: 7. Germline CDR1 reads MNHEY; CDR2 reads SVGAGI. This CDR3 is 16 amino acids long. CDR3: CASSYSLDRGAYGYTF. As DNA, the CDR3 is TGTGCCAGCAGTTACTCGCTTGACAGGGGCGCCTATGGCTACACCTTC.

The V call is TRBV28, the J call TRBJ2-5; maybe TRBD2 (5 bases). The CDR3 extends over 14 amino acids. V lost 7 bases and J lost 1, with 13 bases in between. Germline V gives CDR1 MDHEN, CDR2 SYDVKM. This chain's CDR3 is CASMAEDRQETQYF. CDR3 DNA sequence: TGTGCCAGCATGGCGGAGGATCGCCAAGAGACCCAGTACTTC.

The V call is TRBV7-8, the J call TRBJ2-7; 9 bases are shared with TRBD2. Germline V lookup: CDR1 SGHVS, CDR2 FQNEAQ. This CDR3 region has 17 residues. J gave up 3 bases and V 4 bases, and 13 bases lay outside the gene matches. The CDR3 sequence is CASSSRYGAGGIYEQYF. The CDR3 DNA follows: TGTGCCAGCAGCTCGCGCTATGGAGCGGGGGGAATCTACGAGCAGTACTTC.

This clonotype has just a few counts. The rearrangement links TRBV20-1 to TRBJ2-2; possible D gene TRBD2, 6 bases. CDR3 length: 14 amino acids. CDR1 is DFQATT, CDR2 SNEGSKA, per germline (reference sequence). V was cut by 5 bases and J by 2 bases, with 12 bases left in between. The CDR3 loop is CSAEGLSNTGELFF. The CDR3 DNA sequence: TGCAGTGCTGAGGGACTCTCTAACACCGGGGAGCTGTTTTTT.

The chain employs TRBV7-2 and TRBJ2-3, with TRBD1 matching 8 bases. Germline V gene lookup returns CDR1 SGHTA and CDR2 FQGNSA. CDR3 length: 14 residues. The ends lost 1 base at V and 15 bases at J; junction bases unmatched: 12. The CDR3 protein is CASSLEPTGGLYYF. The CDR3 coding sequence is TGTGCCAGCAGCTTAGAACCCACAGGGGGTCTCTATTATTTT.

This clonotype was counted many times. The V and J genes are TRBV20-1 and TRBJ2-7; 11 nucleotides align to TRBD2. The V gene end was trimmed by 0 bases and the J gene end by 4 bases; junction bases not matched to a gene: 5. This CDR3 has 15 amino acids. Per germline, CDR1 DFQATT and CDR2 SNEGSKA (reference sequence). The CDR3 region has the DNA TGCAGTGCTAGAGATCGCACTAGCGGGAGTTACGAGCAGTACTTC. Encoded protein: CSARDRTSGSYEQYF.

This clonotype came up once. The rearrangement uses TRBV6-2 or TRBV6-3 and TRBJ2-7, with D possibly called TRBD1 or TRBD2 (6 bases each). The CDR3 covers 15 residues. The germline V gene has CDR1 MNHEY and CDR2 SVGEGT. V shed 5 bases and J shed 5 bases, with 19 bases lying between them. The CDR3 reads CASSHGGGGADEQYF. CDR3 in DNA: TGTGCCAGCAGTCACGGGGGCGGAGGGGCCGACGAGCAGTACTTC.

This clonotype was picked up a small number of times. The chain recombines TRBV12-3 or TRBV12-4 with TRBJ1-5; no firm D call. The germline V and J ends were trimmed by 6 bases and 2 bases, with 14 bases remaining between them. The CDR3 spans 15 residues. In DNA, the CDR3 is TGTGCCAGCAGCCCGGACGGGGAAGGCAATCAGCCCCAGCATTTT. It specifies CASSPDGEGNQPQHF.

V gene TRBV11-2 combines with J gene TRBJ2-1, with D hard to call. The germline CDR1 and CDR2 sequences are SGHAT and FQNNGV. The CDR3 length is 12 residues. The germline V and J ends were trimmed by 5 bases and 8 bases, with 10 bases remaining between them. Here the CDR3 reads CASSPIGHEQFF. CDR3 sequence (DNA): TGTGCCAGCAGCCCAATTGGACATGAGCAGTTCTTC.

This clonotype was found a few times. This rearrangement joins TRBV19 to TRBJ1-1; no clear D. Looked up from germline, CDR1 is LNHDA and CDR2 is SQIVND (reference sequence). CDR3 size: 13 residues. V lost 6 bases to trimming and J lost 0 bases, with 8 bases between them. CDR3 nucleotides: TGTGCCAGTAGCGTCAGAATGAACACTGAAGCTTTCTTT. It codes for CASSVRMNTEAFF.

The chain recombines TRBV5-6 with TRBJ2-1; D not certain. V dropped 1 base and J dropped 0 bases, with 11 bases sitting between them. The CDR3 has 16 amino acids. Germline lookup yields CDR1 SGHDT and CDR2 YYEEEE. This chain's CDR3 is CASSLPYKSSYNEQFF. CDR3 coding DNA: TGTGCCAGCAGCTTGCCCTACAAGTCCTCCTACAATGAGCAGTTCTTC.

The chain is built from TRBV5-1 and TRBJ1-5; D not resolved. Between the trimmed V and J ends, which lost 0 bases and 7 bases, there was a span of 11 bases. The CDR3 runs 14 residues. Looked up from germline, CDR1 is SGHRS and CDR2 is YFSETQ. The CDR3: CASSLGDSGQPQHF. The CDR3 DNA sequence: TGCGCCAGCAGCTTGGGAGACTCGGGGCAGCCCCAGCATTTT.

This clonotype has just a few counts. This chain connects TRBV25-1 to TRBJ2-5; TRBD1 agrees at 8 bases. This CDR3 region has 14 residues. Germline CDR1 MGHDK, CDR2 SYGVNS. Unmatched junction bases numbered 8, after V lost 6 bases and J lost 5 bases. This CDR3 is CASSRQGHEETQYF. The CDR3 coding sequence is TGTGCCAGCAGCCGACAGGGGCATGAGGAGACCCAGTACTTC. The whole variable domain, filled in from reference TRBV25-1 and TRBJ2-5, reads EADIYQTPRYLVIGTGKKITLECSQTMGHDKMYWYQQDPGMELHLIHYSYGVNSTEKGDLSSESTVSRIRTEHFPLTLESARPSHTSQYLCASSRQGHEETQYFGPGTRLLVL.